This paragraph reports one T cell receptor beta chain. This clonotype has more than one count but fewer than ten. No cognate antigen has been identified for it. The record has no base qualities; no much larger clone is one base away. Trimming costs V 2 bases and J 0 bases, and their ends lie 11 bases apart. The CDR3 starts with the cysteine, ends with the phenylalanine, and has 16 residues. This entry keeps only the CDR3 DNA: 48 bases, framed from base 1. From the germline V gene (reference sequence), CDR1 is LGHDT and CDR2 is YNNKEL. This record belongs to a study of T cells in Graves' hyperthyroidism and ophthalmopathy (dated by TCRdb to between 2018 and 2021). About the investigation overall: Peripheral blood was collected at initial diagnosis, before any treatment. A discovery cohort of fewer than 110 patients, approximately 45 with Graves' ophthalmopathy and 55 to 65 with stable Graves' hyperthyroidism, was used to find distinguishing TCR V-J signatures. An independent validation cohort of about 20 hyperthyroidism patients and some 15 patients who later progressed to ophthalmopathy tested prospective prediction of ophthalmopathy. The roughly 91 discovery patients were randomly divided into training and test sets at a 7:3 ratio. Thyroid tissue and blood T-cell repertoires from more than 5 Graves' hyperthyroidism patients were also compared in the study. Once sampling was done, hyperthyroidism patients were given methimazole at a starting dose of 30 mg daily, whereas ophthalmopathy patients were given high-dose intravenous methylprednisolone. According to the paper, TCR Vbeta CDR3 sequencing was carried out on more than 120 peripheral blood samples, which came from 40 to 45 ophthalmopathy, 80 or so hyperthyroidism and some 17 progressor patients.

Amplification of TCR beta CDR3 regions was carried out from RNA transcripts. A first-round RT-PCR of the TCR CDR3 used the HTBI primer set with the Qiagen OneStep RT-PCR kit. A second multiplex PCR round built the libraries, followed by size selection and purification. The libraries were sequenced on an Illumina HiSeq2000 using paired-end 100 bp reads. Concerning the study's data processing: SOAPnuke was used to process the raw data, throwing out any read that contained adapters or uncalled bases, had a mean Phred below 15, or lacked an exact constant-primer or identifier match. COPE v1.2.5 was used to merge the high-quality paired reads, and each unique nucleotide sequence was defined as a clonotype. MiTCR v1.1 was used to align clonotypes to the IMGT TRBV, TRBD and TRBJ reference segments. The analysis was restricted to V-J combinations with a frequency above 0.0001, which together covered just over 98% of the repertoires. A TCS score was defined as the ratio of F50 (clonal expansion) to E x V (chaos), with BLOSUM62-based TCRdist applied between CDR3 peptides within each V-J. Welch's t-statistics and random forest reduced around 520 V-J features to 10 to 15, which were used in a naive Bayes classifier (R e1071). TCRdb redid the processing of the public reads, applying fastp at Q25 and MiXCR, and retained in-frame beta chains. Here each entry gathers all rows of one CDR3 protein and keeps the most common genes and DNA. These V and J calls rely on TCRdb rather than the paper's analysis. This sample lists about 560,000 distinct CDR3 sequences; 14% were detected once. The ten largest clones add up to 14% of the sample.

The full study reports these points: No statistical method was used to set the sample size in advance, and investigators knew the group allocation. A 13 V-J signature model separated ophthalmopathy from stable hyperthyroidism, with approximately 87% sensitivity and roughly 81% specificity in cross-validation and 80%/75% in testing. In validation, progression to ophthalmopathy was predicted by the model with 65% to 71% sensitivity and approximately 78% specificity, a median of roughly 6.4 months before onset. Most expanded thyroid clonotypes (frequency above 0.001) were also found in blood, which suggests that blood repertoires may mirror thyroid immune responses.

A patient counted as having stable Graves' hyperthyroidism if no progression to ophthalmopathy occurred over 18 months of follow-up. Hyperthyroidism patients were newly diagnosed, had a disease duration of under 2 months, and were aged 18 to 65 years. Patients with uncontrolled infections, other autoimmune diseases, pregnancy or lactation were excluded. Diagnoses were based on clinical symptoms, serum thyroxine and TRAb, thyroid ultrasound and orbital computed tomography. PBMCs were isolated from approximately 10 ml of fresh peripheral blood by Ficoll-Paque density gradient centrifugation. Total RNA was extracted using Trizol reagent, and RNA quality was assessed on an Agilent 2100 Bioanalyzer.

Recombination joined TRBV3-1 with TRBJ2-1; no D gene can be assigned with confidence. Material for sequencing was blood. The sequence derives from a woman aged 40 to 50 with Graves' hyperthyroidism. The nucleotides are TGTGCCAGCAGCCAACGCTACCCAAGCTCCTACAATGAGCAGTTCTTC. It specifies CASSQRYPSSYNEQFF.